Listed below are T cell receptor beta chains from one sample, sequenced in a study of follicular helper T cells after annual influenza vaccination. Here immunoSEQ multiplex PCR was the method, and the copy in TCRdb shows in-frame clones only, minus some. This table holds some 10,000 clones, roughly 80% found once. Here the sequenced sample was CXCR5+ CD38- circulating T follicular helper cells from blood, taken 7 days after influenza vaccination. The receptors here all came from an adult who received the influenza vaccine. Both conserved end residues are part of each CDR3. D genes are given only for firm matches.

V gene	D gene	J gene	CDR3 protein
TRBV2	-	TRBJ1-4	CASRVPGLNEKLFF
TRBV4-3	-	TRBJ1-2	CASSQDRDYGYTF
TRBV5-4	-	TRBJ1-2	CASSLGGTALTGYGYTF
TRBV7-9	-	TRBJ1-4	CASSLFSWEKLFF
TRBV9	TRBD1	TRBJ2-2	CASSANRGPWTGELFF
TRBV6-6	-	TRBJ1-3	CASSFRNTIYF
TRBV19	TRBD2	TRBJ2-3	CASSPRTSGATDTQYF
TRBV2	-	TRBJ1-5	CASSVQPSNQPQHF
TRBV7-9	-	TRBJ2-2	CASSLGRKNTGELFF
TRBV28	-	TRBJ2-2	CASSSGSDTGELFF
TRBV19	-	TRBJ2-3	CASRKTGDTQYF
TRBV30	-	TRBJ2-7	CAWSTDTLYEQYF
TRBV6-1	-	TRBJ2-7	CASSAGITSYEQYF
TRBV5-6	-	TRBJ1-2	CASSLVQVGAGYTF